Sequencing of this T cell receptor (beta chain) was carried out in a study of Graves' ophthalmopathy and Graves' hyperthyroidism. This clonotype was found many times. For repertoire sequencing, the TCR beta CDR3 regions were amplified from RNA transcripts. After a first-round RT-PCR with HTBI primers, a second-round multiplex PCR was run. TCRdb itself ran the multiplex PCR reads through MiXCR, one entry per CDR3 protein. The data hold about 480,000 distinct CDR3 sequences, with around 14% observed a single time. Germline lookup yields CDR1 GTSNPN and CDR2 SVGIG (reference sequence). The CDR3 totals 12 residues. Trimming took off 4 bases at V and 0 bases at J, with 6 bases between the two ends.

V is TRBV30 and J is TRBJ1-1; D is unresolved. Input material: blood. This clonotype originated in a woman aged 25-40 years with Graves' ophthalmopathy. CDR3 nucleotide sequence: TGTGCCTGGACGGGCATGAACACTGAAGCTTTCTTT. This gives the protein CAWTGMNTEAFF.